Listed here is a single TCR beta chain. The data were obtained in a study of cytomegalovirus exposure and HLA in healthy donors. Germline V gene sequence: CDR1 MGHRA, CDR2 YSYEKL. CDR3 length equals 15 residues. Trimming took 4 bases from V and 0 from J, leaving 10 bases between them. PCR involved 60 Vbeta and 13 Jbeta primers. Original processing notes: An analysis that came later counted some 81 million unique TCR beta chains, roughly 11 million shared. Libraries were prepared by immunoSEQ multiplex PCR; TCRdb keeps only in-frame clonotypes and omits some of them. V, J and clone size derive from that table, while D and trimming were established from the DNA sequence. In the table there are 160,000 or so clones, 80% to 90% of which are singletons.

The TCR sequence derives from a woman aged 18 to 35 in good health and CMV-seropositive. Source material: PBMCs. The chain links TRBV4-1 to TRBJ1-3; D call uncertain. CDR3 DNA: TGCGCCAGCAGCCCTCAACAGATCTCTGGAAACACCATATATTTT. It codes for CASSPQQISGNTIYF.